This T cell receptor (beta chain) originates from a study of T cells in Graves' hyperthyroidism and ophthalmopathy. Amplified regions were TCR beta CDR3 sequences from RNA transcripts. HTBI primers were employed in a first-round RT-PCR of the TCR CDR3. TCRdb used MiXCR to reprocess the multiplex PCR reads, holding one entry per CDR3 protein. The sample lists 550,000 to 600,000 distinct CDR3 sequences, over 12% occurring once. In the ophthalmopathy cohort, Clinical Activity Score was at least 3, NOSPECS grade at least 4, and duration under 3 months. This sequence originates from a woman aged 18-35 years with Graves' ophthalmopathy. Sequenced: blood.

The CDR3 DNA sequence: TGTGCCAGCAACCTGGGAGGGGAGGACTCACCCCTCCACTTT. Translated: CASNLGGEDSPLHF. The chain carries TRBV28 and TRBJ1-6; a weak D match, TRBD1 (5 bases). Looked up from germline, CDR1 is MDHEN and CDR2 is SYDVKM. Trimming removed 7 bases from V and 10 bases from J, with 17 bases in between. The CDR3 has 14 amino acids.